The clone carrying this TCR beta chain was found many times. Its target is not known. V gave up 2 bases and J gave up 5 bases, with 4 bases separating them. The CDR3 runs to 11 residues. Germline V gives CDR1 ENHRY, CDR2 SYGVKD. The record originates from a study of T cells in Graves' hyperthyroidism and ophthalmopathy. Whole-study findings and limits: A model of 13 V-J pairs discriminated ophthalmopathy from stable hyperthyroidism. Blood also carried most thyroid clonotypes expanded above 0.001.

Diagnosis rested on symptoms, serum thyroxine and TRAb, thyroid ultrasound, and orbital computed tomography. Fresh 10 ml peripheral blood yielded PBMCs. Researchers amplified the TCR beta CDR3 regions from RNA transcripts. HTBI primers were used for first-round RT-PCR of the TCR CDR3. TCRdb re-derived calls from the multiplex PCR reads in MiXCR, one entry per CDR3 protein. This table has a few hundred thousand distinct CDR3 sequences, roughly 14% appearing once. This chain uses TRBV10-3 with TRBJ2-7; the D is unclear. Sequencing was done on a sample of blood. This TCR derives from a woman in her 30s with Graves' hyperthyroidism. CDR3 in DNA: TGTGCCATCAGTGAGGGGGACGAGCAGTACTTC. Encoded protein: CAISEGDEQYF.